The clone carrying this T cell receptor (beta chain) appeared once. Germline CDR1 and CDR2: LNHDA and SQIVND (reference sequence). The CDR3 extends over 14 amino acids. V was pared by 3 bases and J by 1 base, with 3 bases of the junction left unmatched. The sample originates from a study of blood T cell repertoires in COVID-19. In the original analysis: Nucleated cell counts were estimated from reference gene primer amplification. The table came from immunoSEQ multiplex PCR; TCRdb's copy has only in-frame clones and leaves some out. V and J calls and clone size come straight from that table; D and trimming were deduced from the DNA. The sample carries some 70,000 clones, roughly 84% recorded once.

Sequences were obtained from peripheral blood. The chain couples TRBV19 to TRBJ2-7; 7 positions agree with TRBD1. The source of this sequence is a man aged 50-59 years with active COVID-19. In nucleotides, the CDR3 is TGTGCCAGTAGTATTGGACAGGCTTCCTACGAGCAGTACTTC. Translating it yields CASSIGQASYEQYF.